This is a list of T cell receptor beta chains from one sample in a study of T cell repertoires in cytomegalovirus infection. One entry per CDR3 protein, called by TCRdb with MiXCR from the reads. The sample lists about 260,000 distinct CDR3 sequences; about 13% were seen once. The sequenced material came from PBMCs. The receptors shown here come from a human donor in good health (CMV status not recorded). Some clones in this sample may be carry-over from other donors' samples. Both conserved end residues are part of each CDR3. D genes are given only for firm matches. Some rows have no size entry. The others give once, few or many, or a class for an expanded clone.

V gene,J gene,D gene,clone size,CDR3 protein,CDR3 DNA
TRBV29-1,TRBJ2-5,NA,many,CSVVKGSIQETQYF,TGCAGCGTTGTAAAGGGCTCCATACAAGAGACCCAGTACTTC
TRBV29-1,TRBJ1-1,NA,NA,CSVALRGTEAFF,TGCAGCGTAGCCCTTCGGGGAACTGAAGCTTTCTTT
TRBV7-6,TRBJ1-6,NA,many,CASSLGDGPLHF,TGTGCCAGCAGCTTAGGGGACGGACCCCTCCACTTT
TRBV5-5,TRBJ2-3,NA,NA,CASSLVPSGLTTDTQYF,TGTGCCAGCAGCTTGGTTCCCTCGGGACTGACCACAGATACGCAGTATTTT
TRBV29-1,TRBJ1-2,NA,few,CSVVGQGSYGYTF,TGCAGCGTTGTTGGGCAGGGCTCCTATGGCTACACCTTC
TRBV7-2,TRBJ2-7,TRBD2,many,CASSLSSGRREQYF,TGTGCCAGCAGCTTGTCGAGCGGGAGACGCGAGCAGTACTTC
TRBV20-1,TRBJ2-1,TRBD1,NA,CSARDRGQSDEQFF,TGCAGTGCTAGAGATAGGGGACAGTCTGATGAGCAGTTCTTC
TRBV5-1,TRBJ2-3,NA,NA,CASSPGSPSTDTQYF,TGCGCCAGCAGCCCGGGATCACCTAGCACAGATACGCAGTATTTT
TRBV4-1,TRBJ2-1,TRBD2,many,CASSRGSSGGAEQFF,TGCGCCAGCAGCCGGGGGAGTAGCGGGGGAGCTGAGCAGTTCTTC
TRBV6-2/TRBV6-3,TRBJ1-2,NA,few,CASSYSMDGDGYTF,TGTGCCAGCAGTTACTCGATGGACGGAGATGGCTACACCTTC
TRBV2,TRBJ1-1,TRBD1,few,CASSEGGTGLIRNTEAFF,TGTGCCAGCAGTGAAGGGGGGACAGGTCTAATCCGGAACACTGAAGCTTTCTTT
TRBV11-3,TRBJ2-1,TRBD2,NA,CASSLDPRRGGLRNEQFF,TGTGCCAGCAGCTTAGATCCGAGGCGGGGGGGCCTTCGTAATGAGCAGTTCTTC
TRBV14,TRBJ2-1,TRBD2,many,CASSPLAGKGSYNEQFF,TGTGCCAGCAGCCCACTAGCGGGAAAGGGCTCCTACAATGAGCAGTTCTTC
TRBV19,TRBJ2-5,NA,many,CASSIVSPIGETQYF,TGTGCCAGTAGTATCGTTAGCCCGATTGGAGAGACCCAGTACTTC
TRBV7-6,TRBJ1-1,NA,many,CASSPRGGKDTEAFF,TGTGCCAGCAGCCCGAGGGGGGGAAAGGACACTGAAGCTTTCTTT
TRBV4-3,TRBJ1-5,NA,many,CASSQDAAVRQPQHF,TGCGCCAGCAGCCAAGACGCCGCAGTTCGTCAGCCCCAGCATTTT
TRBV11-2,TRBJ2-7,TRBD1,many,CASSLWGTGSYEQYF,TGTGCCAGCAGCTTATGGGGGACAGGCTCCTACGAGCAGTACTTC
TRBV6-6,TRBJ2-7,TRBD1,few,CASSPSGQDYEQYF,TGTGCCAGCAGTCCCTCCGGACAGGACTACGAGCAGTACTTC
TRBV29-1,TRBJ2-3,NA,NA,CSVVSASTDTQYF,TGCAGCGTTGTATCGGCAAGCACAGATACGCAGTATTTT
TRBV4-1,TRBJ2-7,NA,NA,CASSQAPGRGSYEQYF,TGTGCCAGCAGCCAAGCCCCGGGACGGGGATCCTACGAGCAGTACTTC
TRBV7-7,TRBJ2-5,NA,many,CASSSQKGRGTLQETQYF,TGTGCTAGCAGCTCTCAAAAAGGCAGGGGCACACTCCAAGAGACCCAGTACTTC
TRBV15,TRBJ2-5,NA,NA,CATSRGVAAQETQYF,TGTGCCACCAGCAGAGGGGTAGCAGCCCAAGAGACCCAGTACTTC
TRBV13,TRBJ1-5,TRBD1,NA,CASSASGQGGRPQHF,TGTGCCAGCAGCGCATCGGGACAGGGAGGACGGCCCCAGCATTTT
TRBV20-1,TRBJ2-1,TRBD2,NA,CSAPSGRLGLHEQFF,TGCAGTGCTCCCAGCGGGAGGCTCGGACTGCATGAGCAGTTCTTC
TRBV7-2,TRBJ2-7,TRBD2,many,CASSLGVIGTSTYEQYF,TGTGCCAGCAGCTTAGGAGTGATTGGGACTAGCACCTACGAGCAGTACTTC
TRBV12-3/TRBV12-4,TRBJ1-2,NA,many,CASSLPPGLTANYGYTF,TGTGCCAGCAGTTTACCCCCCGGACTTACCGCTAACTATGGCTACACCTTC
TRBV7-2,TRBJ1-5,NA,many,CASSYGSNQPQHF,TGTGCCAGCAGCTACGGTAGCAATCAGCCCCAGCATTTT
TRBV29-1,TRBJ2-3,NA,NA,CSVDARRDTQYF,TGCAGCGTTGATGCGAGGAGGGATACGCAGTATTTT
TRBV3-1,TRBJ1-1,NA,many,CASSQVGVREAFF,TGTGCCAGCAGCCAAGTCGGAGTCAGGGAAGCTTTCTTT
TRBV5-1,TRBJ2-2,NA,NA,CATGPTGLGTGELFF,TGCGCCACCGGACCTACAGGGTTGGGTACCGGGGAGCTGTTTTTT
TRBV19,TRBJ1-6,NA,many,CASSRQPLANNSPLHF,TGTGCCAGTAGTCGTCAGCCGCTTGCAAATAATTCACCCCTCCACTTT
TRBV28,TRBJ1-5,NA,few,CASRQSNQPQHF,TGTGCCAGCAGACAGAGCAATCAGCCCCAGCATTTT